Presented here are 13 T cell receptor beta chains from one specimen sequenced in a study of T-cell reconstitution after alpha-beta-depleted transplantation in children. A library of TCRbeta sequences, prepared with unique molecular identifiers, was generated. TCRdb re-called the PCR reads through MiXCR, storing one row per CDR3 protein. The sample holds over 550,000 distinct CDR3 sequences, roughly 10% seen once. Sequences were derived from PBMCs from the stem cell graft donor, sampled from the stem cell graft. The receptors come from a human donor who donated a stem cell graft to a child with acute myeloid leukemia.

A few counts support this clonotype. The rearrangement uses TRBV2 and TRBJ1-6, with D perhaps TRBD1 (5 bases). Trimming removed 1 base at V and 7 bases at J, with 8 bases between. The germline gives CDR1 SNHLY, CDR2 FYNNEI. The CDR3 runs 14 residues. The CDR3 here is CASSEGGTNSPLHF. The CDR3 nucleotides are TGTGCCAGCAGTGAAGGGGGCACAAATTCACCCCTCCACTTT. Drawing the rest from reference TRBV2 and TRBJ1-6, the complete variable domain is EPEVTQTPSHQVTQMGQEVILRCVPISNHLYFYWYRQILGQKVEFLVSFYNNEISEKSEIFDDQFSVERPDGSNFTLKIRSTKLEDSAMYFCASSEGGTNSPLHFGNGTRLTVT.

The V call is TRBV29-1, the J call TRBJ2-7, with TRBD2 matching 8 bases. Trimming removed 7 bases from V and 6 bases from J; junction bases left unmatched: 14. The CDR3 totals 14 residues. CDR1 and CDR2 from the germline V gene are SQVTM and ANQGSEA. CDR3 residues: CSARLAGHYSEQYF. CDR3 in DNA: TGCAGCGCGCGCCTAGCGGGCCATTACTCCGAGCAGTACTTC.

CDR3 sequence (DNA): TGCGCCAGCAGCACCTCGGACTCCTTCACAGATACGCAGTATTTT. Translating gives CASSTSDSFTDTQYF. The genes are TRBV5-1 and TRBJ2-3, with a tentative D call TRBD2 (5 bases). V lost 4 bases and J 2 bases, leaving 14 bases between the germline ends. CDR1 and CDR2 (germline): SGHRS, YFSETQ. This CDR3 has 15 amino acids.

The sample holds a few counts of this clonotype. V is TRBV6-1 and J is TRBJ2-1, with TRBD2 matching over 7 bases. Losses at the gene ends were 6 bases for V and 6 bases for J; bases not matched to a gene: 17. From germline, CDR1 is MNHNS and CDR2 SASEGT. The CDR3 runs 17 residues. For the CDR3, the DNA is TGTGCCAGCAGAATACATAGAAAACCCGGCGGGGGCAATGAGCAGTTCTTC. It specifies CASRIHRKPGGGNEQFF.

This clonotype was detected only a few times. The chain recombines TRBV7-2 with TRBJ2-1, with D uncertain. V shed 3 bases and J shed 7 bases, with 7 bases lying between them. In germline, CDR1 is SGHTA, CDR2 FQGNSA. The CDR3 totals 12 residues. This chain's CDR3 is CASSFQTNEQFF. Written as DNA, the CDR3 is TGTGCCAGCAGCTTTCAAACTAATGAGCAGTTCTTC.

This clonotype appeared a few times. The chain has TRBV4-3 and TRBJ1-5; a possible D gene is TRBD1 (5 bases). The CDR3 is 16 amino acids. CDR1 and CDR2 from the germline V gene are LGHNA and YSLEER. V was clipped by 0 bases and J by 7 bases, with 16 bases between them. CDR3 nucleotides: TGCGCCAGCAGCCAAGATCTCAGGGCCCTCGGACAGCCCCAGCATTTT. Translation gives CASSQDLRALGQPQHF.

This clonotype was detected a few times. V gene TRBV29-1 combines with J gene TRBJ2-7, with D perhaps matching TRBD1 or TRBD2 (7 bases each). The CDR3 has 15 amino acids. Looked up from germline, CDR1 is SQVTM and CDR2 is ANQGSEA. The V end lost 6 bases, the J end lost 2 bases, and 20 bases lay between the germline ends. DNA for the CDR3: TGCAGCGTACCCAGGGGGGGCCCTGATACCTACGAGCAGTACTTC. This translates into CSVPRGGPDTYEQYF.

The rearrangement uses TRBV20-1 and TRBJ2-2; TRBD2 might be the D (6 bases). V was clipped by 6 bases and J by 5 bases, with 19 bases between them. The CDR3 runs to 15 residues. Germline CDR1 reads DFQATT; CDR2 reads SNEGSKA (reference sequence). For the CDR3, the DNA is TGCAGTGCCGGACAAGGGGACTTAGGGACCGGGGAGCTGTTTTTT. Translating gives CSAGQGDLGTGELFF.

There are a few counts of this clonotype. The chain has TRBV6-2 or TRBV6-3 and TRBJ2-5, with D perhaps matching TRBD1 (6 bases). Trimming removed 6 bases from V and 6 bases from J, with 14 bases in between. Germline values: CDR1 MNHEY, CDR2 SVGEGT. This CDR3 contains 13 residues. In nucleotides, the CDR3 is TGTGCCAGCAGCAGGGGCCACCCCCAGACCCAGTACTTC. Its protein product is CASSRGHPQTQYF.

This clonotype occurred many times. The V call is TRBV7-3, the J call TRBJ2-3; D remains unclear. The CDR3 covers 13 residues. Per germline, CDR1 SGHTA and CDR2 FQGTGA. Trimming removed 1 base at V and 5 bases at J, with 7 bases between. The chain's CDR3 is CASSLMVEDTQYF. CDR3 coding DNA: TGTGCCAGCAGCTTAATGGTAGAAGATACGCAGTATTTT.

In this sample, this clonotype turned up a few times. The V gene is TRBV7-3, the J gene TRBJ2-5; D ambiguous. Trimming pared 2 bases from V and 2 bases from J, leaving 12 bases between. From germline, CDR1 is SGHTA and CDR2 FQGTGA. This CDR3 is 15 amino acids long. This chain's CDR3 is CASSLEGRRQETQYF. In DNA, the CDR3 is TGTGCCAGCAGCTTAGAAGGGCGACGACAAGAGACCCAGTACTTC.

This clonotype showed up just a few times. The chain's CDR3 is CSAWGLAGGPQDTQYF. The CDR3 DNA follows: TGCAGTGCGTGGGGGCTAGCGGGAGGGCCGCAAGATACGCAGTATTTT. The V and J genes are TRBV20-1 and TRBJ2-3, with TRBD2 identical over 12 bases. The CDR3 runs 16 residues. Per germline, CDR1 DFQATT and CDR2 SNEGSKA (reference sequence). V was clipped by 6 bases and J by 5 bases; unmatched bases: 12.

The table lists this clonotype with a few counts. The CDR3 coding sequence is TGTGCCAGCAGTCACAGCCCTGAAGCTTTCTTT. Residues: CASSHSPEAFF. The chain couples TRBV2 to TRBJ1-1; D call uncertain. Trimming shortened V by 5 bases and J by 6 bases, and 7 bases separated the two germline ends. Germline loops: CDR1 SNHLY, CDR2 FYNNEI. The CDR3 length is 11 residues.